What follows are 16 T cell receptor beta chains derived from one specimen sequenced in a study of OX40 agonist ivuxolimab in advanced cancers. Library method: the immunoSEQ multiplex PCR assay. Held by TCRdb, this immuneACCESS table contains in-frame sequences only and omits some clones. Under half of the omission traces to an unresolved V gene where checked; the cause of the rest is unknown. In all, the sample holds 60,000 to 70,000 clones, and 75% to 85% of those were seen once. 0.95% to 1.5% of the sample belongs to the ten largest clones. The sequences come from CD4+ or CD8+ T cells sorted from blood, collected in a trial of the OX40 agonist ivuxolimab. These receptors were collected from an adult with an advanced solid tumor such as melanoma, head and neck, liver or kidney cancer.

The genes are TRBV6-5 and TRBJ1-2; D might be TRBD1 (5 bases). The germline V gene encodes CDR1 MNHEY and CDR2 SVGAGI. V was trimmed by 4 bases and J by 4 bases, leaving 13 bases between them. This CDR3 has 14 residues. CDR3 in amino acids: CASSLSRASYGYTF. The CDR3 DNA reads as TGTGCCAGCAGTTTATCCAGGGCGTCCTATGGCTACACCTTC.

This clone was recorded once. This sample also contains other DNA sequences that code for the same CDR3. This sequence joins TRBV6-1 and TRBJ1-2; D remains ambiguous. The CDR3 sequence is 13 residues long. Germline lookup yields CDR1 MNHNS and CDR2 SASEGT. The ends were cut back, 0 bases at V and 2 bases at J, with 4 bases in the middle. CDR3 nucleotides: TGTGCCAGCAGTGAAGCAGGGAACTATGGCTACACCTTC. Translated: CASSEAGNYGYTF.

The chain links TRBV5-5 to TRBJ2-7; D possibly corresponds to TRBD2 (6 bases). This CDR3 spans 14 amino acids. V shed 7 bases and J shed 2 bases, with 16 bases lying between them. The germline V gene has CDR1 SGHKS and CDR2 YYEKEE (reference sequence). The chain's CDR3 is CASGRGLGTYEQYF. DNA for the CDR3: TGTGCCAGCGGCCGGGGGTTAGGGACCTACGAGCAGTACTTC.

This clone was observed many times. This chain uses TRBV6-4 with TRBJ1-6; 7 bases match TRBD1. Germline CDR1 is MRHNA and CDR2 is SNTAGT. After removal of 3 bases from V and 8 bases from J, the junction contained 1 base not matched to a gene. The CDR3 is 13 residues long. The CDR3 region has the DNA TGTGCCAGCAGTGAAACAGGGGATTCACCCCTCCACTTT. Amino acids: CASSETGDSPLHF.

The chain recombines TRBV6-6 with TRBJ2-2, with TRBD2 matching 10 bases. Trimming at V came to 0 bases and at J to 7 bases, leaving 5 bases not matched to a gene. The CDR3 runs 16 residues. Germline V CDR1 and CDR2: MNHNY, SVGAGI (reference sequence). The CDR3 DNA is TGTGCCAGCAGTTACTCCCTAGCGGGAGACTACGGGGAGCTGTTTTTT. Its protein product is CASSYSLAGDYGELFF.

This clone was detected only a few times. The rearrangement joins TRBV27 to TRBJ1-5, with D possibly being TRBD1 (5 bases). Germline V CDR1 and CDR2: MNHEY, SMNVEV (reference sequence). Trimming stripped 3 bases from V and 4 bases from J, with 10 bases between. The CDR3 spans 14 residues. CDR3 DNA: TGTGCCAGCAGTTTCGGGACGGGGAATCAGCCCCAGCATTTT. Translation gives CASSFGTGNQPQHF.

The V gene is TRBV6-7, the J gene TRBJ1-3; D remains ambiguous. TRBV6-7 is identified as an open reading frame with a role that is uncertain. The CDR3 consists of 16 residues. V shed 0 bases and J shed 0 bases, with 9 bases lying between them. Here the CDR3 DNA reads TGTGCCAGCAGTTACTCATCGGAATCCTCTGGAAACACCATATATTTT. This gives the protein CASSYSSESSGNTIYF.

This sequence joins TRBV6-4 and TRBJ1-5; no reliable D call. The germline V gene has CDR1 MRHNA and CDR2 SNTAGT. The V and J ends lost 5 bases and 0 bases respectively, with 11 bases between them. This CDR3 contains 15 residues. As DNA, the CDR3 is TGTGCCAGCAGTCCGGACGGGAATAGCAATCAGCCCCAGCATTTT. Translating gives CASSPDGNSNQPQHF.

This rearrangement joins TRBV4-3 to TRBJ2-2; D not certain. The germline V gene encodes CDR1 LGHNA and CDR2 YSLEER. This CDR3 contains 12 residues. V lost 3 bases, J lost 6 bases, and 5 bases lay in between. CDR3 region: CASSHSAGELFF. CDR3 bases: TGCGCCAGCAGCCATTCCGCCGGGGAGCTGTTTTTT.

The CDR3 sequence: CASSTGDSTGELFF. Here the CDR3 DNA reads TGTGCCAGCAGCACGGGAGACAGTACCGGGGAGCTGTTTTTT. This chain links TRBV6-6 with TRBJ2-2, with a tentative D call TRBD2 (6 bases). Germline V gene sequence: CDR1 MNHNY, CDR2 SVGAGI (reference sequence). Trimming shortened V by 6 bases and J by 5 bases, and 13 bases separated the two germline ends. CDR3 size: 14 residues.

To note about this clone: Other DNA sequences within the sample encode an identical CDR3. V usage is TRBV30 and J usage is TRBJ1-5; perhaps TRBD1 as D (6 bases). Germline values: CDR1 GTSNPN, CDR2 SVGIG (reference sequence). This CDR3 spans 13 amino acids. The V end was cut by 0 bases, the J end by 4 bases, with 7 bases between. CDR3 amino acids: CAWSVQGNQPQHF. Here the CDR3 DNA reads TGTGCCTGGAGTGTTCAGGGGAATCAGCCCCAGCATTTT. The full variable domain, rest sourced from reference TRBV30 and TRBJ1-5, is SQTIHQWPATLVQPVGSPLSLECTVEGTSNPNLYWYRQAAGRGLQLLFYSVGIGQISSEVPQNLSASRPQDRQFILSSKKLLLSDSGFYLCAWSVQGNQPQHFGDGTRLSIL.

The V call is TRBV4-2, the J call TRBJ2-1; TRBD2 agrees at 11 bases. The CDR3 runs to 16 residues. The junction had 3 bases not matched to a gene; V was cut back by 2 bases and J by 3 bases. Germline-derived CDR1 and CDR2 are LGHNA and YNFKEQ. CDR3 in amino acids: CASSQPTSGGYNEQFF. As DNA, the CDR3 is TGTGCCAGCAGCCAACCTACTAGCGGGGGCTACAATGAGCAGTTCTTC.

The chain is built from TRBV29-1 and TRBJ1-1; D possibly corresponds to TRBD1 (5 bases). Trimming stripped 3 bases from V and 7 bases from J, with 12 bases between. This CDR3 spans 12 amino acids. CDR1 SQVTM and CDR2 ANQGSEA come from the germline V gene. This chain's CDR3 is CSVEGGKGEAFF. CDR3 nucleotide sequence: TGCAGCGTTGAGGGGGGGAAGGGTGAAGCTTTCTTT.

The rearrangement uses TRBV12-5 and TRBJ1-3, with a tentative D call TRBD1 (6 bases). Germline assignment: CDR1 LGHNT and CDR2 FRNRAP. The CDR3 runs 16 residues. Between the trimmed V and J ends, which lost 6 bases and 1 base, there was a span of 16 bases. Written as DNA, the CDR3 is TGTGCTAGTGGCCCCATCACAGGGACTTCTGGAAACACCATATATTTT. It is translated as CASGPITGTSGNTIYF.

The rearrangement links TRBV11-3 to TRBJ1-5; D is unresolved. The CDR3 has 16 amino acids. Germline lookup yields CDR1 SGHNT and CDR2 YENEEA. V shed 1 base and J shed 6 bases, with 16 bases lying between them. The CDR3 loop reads CASSLVNREGGQPQHF. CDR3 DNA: TGTGCCAGCAGCTTAGTGAATAGGGAGGGAGGTCAGCCCCAGCATTTT.

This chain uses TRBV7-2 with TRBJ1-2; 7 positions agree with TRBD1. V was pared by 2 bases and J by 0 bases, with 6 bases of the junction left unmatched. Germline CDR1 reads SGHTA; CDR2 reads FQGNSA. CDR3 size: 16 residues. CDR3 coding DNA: TGTGCCAGCAGCTTATCGGCGACAGGGACTAACTATGGCTACACCTTC. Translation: CASSLSATGTNYGYTF.